A single sample gave rise to the 14 T cell receptor beta chains below, sequenced in a study of blood T cell repertoires in COVID-19. TCRdb keeps only in-frame clones here, not all; method: immunoSEQ multiplex PCR. The sample yields fewer than 60,000 clones, about nine tenths seen once. The source material was peripheral blood. The receptor source for this set is a human donor with acute or convalescent COVID-19. The donor label of this sample is uncertain.

The chain links TRBV10-1 to TRBJ2-5; D remains unclear. Germline lookup yields CDR1 WNHNN and CDR2 SYGVQD (reference sequence). The CDR3 has 12 residues. The ends were cut back, 5 bases at V and 2 bases at J, with 6 bases in the middle. The CDR3 sequence is CASSNTQETQYF. Here the CDR3 DNA reads TGCGCCAGCAGTAATACTCAAGAGACCCAGTACTTC.

The CDR3 here is CASSLTLGDYNEQFF. The CDR3 DNA sequence: TGCGCCAGCAGCTTGACTCTGGGAGATTACAATGAGCAGTTCTTC. The chain has TRBV5-1 and TRBJ2-1; tentative D call: TRBD2 (5 bases). The germline V gene encodes CDR1 SGHRS and CDR2 YFSETQ. The CDR3 sequence is 15 residues long. Trimming took off 1 base at V and 4 bases at J, with 12 bases between the two ends.

The chain links TRBV2 to TRBJ2-7, with TRBD2 matching over 11 bases. The V segment lost 8 bases and the J segment 7 bases; nucleotides outside the gene matches: 10. CDR3 length: 14 amino acids. Germline V gives CDR1 SNHLY, CDR2 FYNNEI. The CDR3 DNA follows: TGTGCCAGCCGCCTACTAGCGGGAGTAAGGGAGCAGTACTTC. Residues: CASRLLAGVREQYF.

The chain couples TRBV24-1 to TRBJ1-2, with 8 bases matching TRBD1. Losses at the gene ends were 4 bases for V and 4 bases for J; bases not matched to a gene: 7. The CDR3 totals 15 residues. The germline CDR1 and CDR2 sequences are KGHDR and SFDVKD. The CDR3 sequence is CATSETGVGSYGYTF. CDR3 DNA sequence: TGTGCCACCAGTGAGACAGGGGTGGGTAGCTATGGCTACACCTTC.

This clone turned up a few times. The gene calls are TRBV19 and TRBJ2-6; a weak D match, TRBD2 (6 bases). The CDR3 is 17 residues long. Trimming took off 5 bases at V and 1 base at J, with 15 bases between the two ends. From germline, CDR1 is LNHDA and CDR2 SQIVND (reference sequence). In DNA form, the CDR3 reads TGTGCCAGTAGTTCGGGGGATTTGAGTTCTGGGGCCAACGTCCTGACTTTC. Protein: CASSSGDLSSGANVLTF. The full variable domain, its missing parts supplied by reference TRBV19 and TRBJ2-6, is DGGITQSPKYLFRKEGQNVTLSCEQNLNHDAMYWYRQDPGQGLRLIYYSQIVNDFQKGDIAEGYSVSREKKESFPLTVTSAQKNPTAFYLCASSSGDLSSGANVLTFGAGSRLTVL.

The CDR3 region has the DNA TGTGCCAGCAGCAGAAGGGACAGGGGGAATTCACCCCTCCACTTT. Translation: CASSRRDRGNSPLHF. The chain recombines TRBV5-6 with TRBJ1-6, with 11 bases fitting TRBD1. The CDR3 is 15 amino acids. With 4 bases clipped from V and 7 bases from J, the junction kept 4 bases outside the gene matches. CDR1 is SGHDT and CDR2 is YYEEEE in the germline V gene.

The chain is built from TRBV27 and TRBJ1-4; TRBD1 matches 9 bases. CDR1 and CDR2 (germline): MNHEY, SMNVEV (reference sequence). The CDR3 totals 16 residues. With V trimmed by 4 bases and J by 8 bases, 11 bases remained unmatched. The DNA for the CDR3 is TGTGCCAGCAGTTCGACTCGGGGACAGGGTGGGGAAAAACTGTTTTTT. It is translated as CASSSTRGQGGEKLFF. Full variable domain (rest looked up from reference TRBV27 and TRBJ1-4): EAQVTQNPRYLITVTGKKLTVTCSQNMNHEYMSWYRQDPGLGLRQIYYSMNVEVTDKGDVPEGYKVSRKEKRNFPLILESPSPNQTSLYFCASSSTRGQGGEKLFFGSGTQLSVL.

The chain combines TRBV15 with TRBJ1-1; 7 bases map to TRBD1. J was trimmed by 1 base and V by 6 bases; bases with no gene match: 5. Germline lookup yields CDR1 LNHNV and CDR2 YYDKDF (reference sequence). The length of the CDR3 is 14 residues. CDR3 DNA: TGTGCCACCAGGGCTAGACAGGGGAACACTGAAGCTTTCTTT. This encodes CATRARQGNTEAFF.

V and J are TRBV19 and TRBJ1-1, with D unresolved. The CDR3 is 12 residues long. Germline assignment: CDR1 LNHDA and CDR2 SQIVND (reference sequence). Trimming stripped 5 bases from V and 7 bases from J, with 11 bases between. The CDR3 is CASSADPGEAFF. In DNA, the CDR3 is TGTGCCAGTAGTGCAGACCCGGGTGAAGCTTTCTTT.

This sequence joins TRBV2 and TRBJ2-5; 7 bases are shared with TRBD2. The V gene end was trimmed by 8 bases and the J gene end by 1 base; junction bases not matched to a gene: 7. Germline V gene lookup returns CDR1 SNHLY and CDR2 FYNNEI. The CDR3 covers 14 residues. The DNA of the CDR3 is TGTGCCAGCCTACCTTCTAGCGGCCAAGAGACCCAGTACTTC. This codes for CASLPSSGQETQYF.

For the CDR3, the DNA is TGTGCCAGCAGCCAATTAGGGACGGGACTATCGAACACCGGGGAGCTGTTTTTT. It specifies CASSQLGTGLSNTGELFF. J is TRBJ2-2 and V is TRBV14; 7 nucleotides agree with TRBD2. Germline CDR1 is SGHDN and CDR2 is FVKESK. The CDR3 runs to 18 residues. The V and J ends lost 2 bases and 0 bases, in that order; junction bases with no gene match: 9. Filled out from reference TRBV14 and TRBJ2-2, the complete variable domain reads EAGVTQFPSHSVIEKGQTVTLRCDPISGHDNLYWYRRVMGKEIKFLLHFVKESKQDESGMPNNRFLAERTGGTYSTLKVQPAELEDSGVYFCASSQLGTGLSNTGELFFGEGSRLTVL.

This chain joins TRBV6-4 and TRBJ1-5, with 8 bases aligning to TRBD1. The trim removed 10 bases at V and 6 bases at J, leaving 20 bases unmatched. This CDR3 has 17 amino acids. Per germline, CDR1 MRHNA and CDR2 SNTAGT. CDR3 protein: CATRPGQALRQSQPQHF. The DNA of the CDR3 is TGTGCCACCCGTCCGGGACAGGCCCTGCGGCAGAGTCAGCCCCAGCATTTT.

This sequence joins TRBV19 and TRBJ1-6; D remains ambiguous. Germline V lookup: CDR1 LNHDA, CDR2 SQIVND (reference sequence). Between the trimmed V and J ends, which lost 3 bases and 7 bases, there was a span of 10 bases. The CDR3 length is 14 residues. CDR3 residues: CASSIGFVNSPLHF. The CDR3 nucleotides read TGTGCCAGTAGTATCGGGTTCGTCAATTCACCCCTCCACTTT.

This chain connects TRBV27 to TRBJ1-5; 7 nucleotides line up with TRBD1. Unmatched junction bases numbered 8, after V lost 5 bases and J lost 4 bases. The CDR3 extends over 15 amino acids. From germline, CDR1 is MNHEY and CDR2 SMNVEV (reference sequence). The CDR3 DNA is TGTGCCAGCAGTGACCGGGACAGCGTGAATCAGCCCCAGCATTTT. It specifies CASSDRDSVNQPQHF.